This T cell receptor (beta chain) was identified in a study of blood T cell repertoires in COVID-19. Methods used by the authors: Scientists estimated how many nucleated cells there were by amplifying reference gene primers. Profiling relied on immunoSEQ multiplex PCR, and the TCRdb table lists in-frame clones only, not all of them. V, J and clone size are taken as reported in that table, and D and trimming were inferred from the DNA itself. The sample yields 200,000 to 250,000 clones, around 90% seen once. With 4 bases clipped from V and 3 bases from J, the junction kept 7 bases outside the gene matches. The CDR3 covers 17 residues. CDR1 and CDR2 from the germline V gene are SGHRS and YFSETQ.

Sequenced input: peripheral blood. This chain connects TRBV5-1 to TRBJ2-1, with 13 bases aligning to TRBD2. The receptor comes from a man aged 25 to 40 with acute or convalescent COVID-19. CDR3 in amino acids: CASSLGLAGAGYNEQFF. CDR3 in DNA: TGCGCCAGCAGCCTTGGACTAGCGGGAGCTGGCTACAATGAGCAGTTCTTC.